Below are 29 T cell receptor beta chains sequenced from a single sample in a study of TIL therapy for anti-PD-1-resistant metastatic lung cancer. Sequencing used immunoSEQ v3. The table came from immunoSEQ multiplex PCR; TCRdb's copy has only in-frame clones and leaves some out. The sample lists 25,000 to 40,000 clones, 74% occurring once. Time point here: pre-treatment sample, taken before nivolumab and TIL therapy. This specimen was blood, taken at baseline. Every receptor here comes from a woman aged 25 to 80 with non-small cell lung cancer.

This clone was seen only once. V usage is TRBV5-8 and J usage is TRBJ2-5; tentatively, D is TRBD1 (5 bases). V was pared by 0 bases and J by 2 bases, with 11 bases between. This CDR3 region has 15 residues. Per germline, CDR1 SGHTS and CDR2 YDEGEE. The CDR3 region is CASSLGLGQQETQYF. Written as DNA, the CDR3 is TGTGCCAGCAGCTTGGGGTTGGGGCAGCAAGAGACCCAGTACTTC.

The chain uses TRBV6-5 and TRBJ2-3; D remains unclear. Germline V CDR1 and CDR2: MNHEY, SVGAGI. With 0 bases removed from V and 6 bases from J, the gap between germline ends came to 7 bases. This CDR3 has 13 residues. For the CDR3, the DNA is TGTGCCAGCAGTTACTCGGGTTACGATACGCAGTATTTT. Residues: CASSYSGYDTQYF.

This clone was picked up a small number of times. The chain recombines TRBV30 with TRBJ1-5; D not resolved. The CDR3 is 13 residues long. Looked up from germline, CDR1 is GTSNPN and CDR2 is SVGIG (reference sequence). V lost 1 base, J lost 1 base, and 5 bases lay in between. The CDR3 protein is CAWSARSNQPQHF. The CDR3, as DNA: TGTGCCTGGAGTGCTAGAAGCAATCAGCCCCAGCATTTT.

The V and J genes are TRBV4-1 and TRBJ2-1; 7 nucleotides match TRBD1. The CDR3 consists of 17 residues. Per germline, CDR1 MGHRA and CDR2 YSYEKL. With 0 bases clipped from V and 3 bases from J, the junction kept 8 bases outside the gene matches. The CDR3, as DNA: TGCGCCAGCAGCCAAGATGAGTTCCGGGACAGCTACAATGAGCAGTTCTTC. As protein: CASSQDEFRDSYNEQFF.

The chain recombines TRBV10-3 with TRBJ2-2; D tentatively fits TRBD1 or TRBD2 (5 bases each). This CDR3 region has 13 residues. V was cut by 5 bases and J by 7 bases, with 11 bases left in between. Germline lookup yields CDR1 ENHRY and CDR2 SYGVKD. CDR3 nucleotide sequence: TGTGCCATCAGTCCGACTGGGGGCGGGGAGCTGTTTTTT. It encodes CAISPTGGGELFF.

J is TRBJ2-7 and V is TRBV4-1; 10 bases map to TRBD2. CDR3 length: 16 amino acids. Germline CDR1 MGHRA, CDR2 YSYEKL. J was trimmed by 3 bases and V by 0 bases; bases with no gene match: 5. For the CDR3, the DNA is TGCGCCAGCAGCCAAGATCCTAGCGGGGGACACTACGAGCAGTACTTC. Protein product: CASSQDPSGGHYEQYF.

This chain joins TRBV25-1 and TRBJ2-7; a weak D match, TRBD1 (5 bases). V was clipped by 1 base and J by 6 bases, with 10 bases between them. Germline V CDR1 and CDR2: MGHDK, SYGVNS. This CDR3 contains 13 residues. The CDR3 reads CASSEFGAGEQYF. CDR3 in DNA: TGTGCCAGCAGTGAATTTGGGGCCGGCGAGCAGTACTTC.

The J gene is TRBJ2-7, the V gene TRBV9, with 7 bases matching TRBD1. The CDR3 loop spans 15 amino acids. Germline trimming cut 4 bases from V and 2 bases from J; bases unmatched to any gene: 9. CDR1 is SGDLS and CDR2 is YYNGEE in the germline V gene. CDR3 loop: CASSFSTGPTYEQYF. The CDR3 DNA sequence: TGTGCCAGCAGCTTCTCGACAGGGCCCACCTACGAGCAGTACTTC.

The chain combines TRBV11-2 with TRBJ1-3; D uncertain. The CDR3 loop spans 14 amino acids. The ends were cut back, 2 bases at V and 0 bases at J, with 5 bases in the middle. Germline V gene sequence: CDR1 SGHAT, CDR2 FQNNGV. CDR3 bases: TGTGCCAGCAGCTTAAGTAGCTCTGGAAACACCATATATTTT. This encodes CASSLSSSGNTIYF.

CDR3 region: CASSLDLDSPSYGYTF. CDR3 in DNA: TGTGCCAGCAGCTTAGACCTGGACAGCCCATCCTATGGCTACACCTTC. This sequence joins TRBV11-1 and TRBJ1-2; perhaps TRBD1 as D (6 bases). CDR3 size: 16 residues. V was pared by 1 base and J by 4 bases, with 16 bases between. Germline V lookup: CDR1 SGHAT, CDR2 FQDESV (reference sequence).

This clone is deemed medium-sized. The chain combines TRBV27 with TRBJ1-1; D ambiguous. The V gene's germline CDR1 is MNHEY and CDR2 SMNVEV (reference sequence). This CDR3 is 14 amino acids long. Deletions cut 0 bases from V and 5 bases from J, with 10 bases between. CDR3 in amino acids: CASSLSAVLTEAFF. The CDR3, as DNA: TGTGCCAGCAGTTTATCGGCGGTTCTGACTGAAGCTTTCTTT.

The chain has TRBV7-8 and TRBJ1-2, with D tentatively TRBD1 (6 bases). V was clipped by 4 bases and J by 7 bases, with 13 bases between them. CDR3 size: 13 residues. Germline-derived CDR1 and CDR2 are SGHVS and FQNEAQ. The CDR3 DNA reads TGTGCCAGCAGCTCTACAGGGCGAGGTGGCTACACCTTC. Translated, it gives CASSSTGRGGYTF.

The CDR3 DNA sequence: TGTGCCAGCAGCCTTTCGGATGGTCTTAGGGAGGGTGAGCAGTTCTTC. This encodes CASSLSDGLREGEQFF. The V and J genes are TRBV7-8 and TRBJ2-1; 7 bases fit TRBD2. Germline V gene data show CDR1 as SGHVS and CDR2 as FQNEAQ. CDR3 length: 16 residues. V lost 5 bases and J lost 9; bases outside the gene matches: 16.

J is TRBJ2-1 and V is TRBV28; D unresolved. Germline CDR1 reads MDHEN; CDR2 reads SYDVKM. CDR3 length: 14 amino acids. With 6 bases removed from V and 0 bases from J, the gap between germline ends came to 9 bases. CDR3: CASSPGGSYNEQFF. CDR3 DNA: TGTGCCAGCAGCCCCGGCGGCTCCTACAATGAGCAGTTCTTC.

This clone was detected once. The chain links TRBV15 to TRBJ2-1; 13 nucleotides match TRBD2. J was trimmed by 6 bases and V by 5 bases; bases with no gene match: 10. Germline loops: CDR1 LNHNV, CDR2 YYDKDF (reference sequence). The length of the CDR3 is 17 residues. CDR3 DNA sequence: TGTGCCACCAGCCAAATAGTCGGACTAGCGGGGGCCAATGAGCAGTTCTTC. Translated, it gives CATSQIVGLAGANEQFF.

The V and J genes are TRBV7-2 and TRBJ1-1; D may be TRBD1 (5 bases). CDR3 size: 13 residues. Trimming pared 5 bases from V and 10 bases from J, leaving 17 bases between. The germline CDR1 and CDR2 sequences are SGHTA and FQGNSA. The chain's CDR3 is CASSPGLPGRAFF. CDR3 DNA: TGTGCCAGCAGCCCGGGACTCCCCGGTAGAGCTTTCTTT.

The sample holds one count of this clone. The CDR3 loop reads CAWNSAGTGELFF. The CDR3, as DNA: TGTGCCTGGAACTCGGCGGGCACCGGGGAGCTGTTTTTT. J is TRBJ2-2 and V is TRBV30, with D possibly TRBD2 on 5 matching bases. Trimming took off 4 bases at V and 4 bases at J, with 10 bases between the two ends. From germline, CDR1 is GTSNPN and CDR2 SVGIG (reference sequence). CDR3 length equals 13 residues.

The chain carries TRBV20-1 and TRBJ2-7; TRBD1 matches at 7 bases. The CDR3 contains 11 residues. V gave up 6 bases and J gave up 3 bases; unmatched junction bases: 2. Looked up from germline, CDR1 is DFQATT and CDR2 is SNEGSKA (reference sequence). This CDR3 reads CSARTGYEQYF. In DNA form, the CDR3 reads TGCAGTGCCCGGACAGGCTACGAGCAGTACTTC.

The chain links TRBV7-6 to TRBJ2-7; no clear D gene. Germline loops: CDR1 SGHVS, CDR2 FNYEAQ. V lost 3 bases and J lost 6, with 6 bases in between. The CDR3 consists of 11 residues. CDR3 coding DNA: TGTGCCAGCAGCTTCGGTCGCGAGCAGTACTTC. Translated: CASSFGREQYF.

V usage is TRBV6-1 and J usage is TRBJ1-3, with D uncertain. Germline values: CDR1 MNHNS, CDR2 SASEGT. CDR3 length: 14 amino acids. V dropped 6 bases and J dropped 8 bases, with 17 bases sitting between them. CDR3 loop: CASRAGSREDTIYF. Here the CDR3 DNA reads TGTGCCAGCAGAGCTGGTAGTAGAGAAGACACCATATATTTT.

This rearrangement joins TRBV19 to TRBJ2-2; TRBD2 aligns across 12 bases. This CDR3 region has 16 residues. After removal of 6 bases from V and 4 bases from J, the junction contained 6 bases not matched to a gene. Germline CDR1 reads LNHDA; CDR2 reads SQIVND (reference sequence). CDR3 nucleotide sequence: TGTGCCAGTAGCAAGACTAGCGGGAGCGTCACCGGGGAGCTGTTTTTT. This encodes CASSKTSGSVTGELFF. Based on the CDR3 plus reference TRBV19 and TRBJ2-2, the full variable domain is DGGITQSPKYLFRKEGQNVTLSCEQNLNHDAMYWYRQDPGQGLRLIYYSQIVNDFQKGDIAEGYSVSREKKESFPLTVTSAQKNPTAFYLCASSKTSGSVTGELFFGEGSRLTVL.

CDR3 sequence reads: CASSLATGEQYF. The CDR3 DNA is TGTGCCAGCAGCTTAGCAACCGGCGAGCAGTACTTC. The chain is built from TRBV7-6 and TRBJ2-7; D is uncertain. Germline V lookup: CDR1 SGHVS, CDR2 FNYEAQ. This CDR3 contains 12 residues. V dropped 0 bases and J dropped 6 bases, with 6 bases sitting between them. The whole variable domain, remainder taken from reference TRBV7-6 and TRBJ2-7, is GAGVSQSPRYKVTKRGQDVALRCDPISGHVSLYWYRQALGQGPEFLTYFNYEAQQDKSGLPNDRFSAERPEGSISTLTIQRTEQRDSAMYRCASSLATGEQYFGPGTRLTVT.

The genes are TRBV5-4 and TRBJ1-1, with 7 bases matching TRBD1. Germline V lookup: CDR1 SGHNT, CDR2 YYREEE (reference sequence). J was trimmed by 0 bases and V by 4 bases; bases with no gene match: 6. The CDR3 runs to 15 residues. The CDR3 DNA reads TGTGCCAGCAGCCCTAGACAGGGAATGAACACTGAAGCTTTCTTT. This encodes CASSPRQGMNTEAFF.

The rearrangement joins TRBV5-1 to TRBJ2-1; 11 bases map to TRBD1. J was trimmed by 3 bases and V by 8 bases; bases with no gene match: 13. Per germline, CDR1 SGHRS and CDR2 YFSETQ. There are 17 residues in the CDR3. CDR3 in amino acids: CASGTGGSLAVYNEQFF. In DNA form, the CDR3 reads TGCGCCAGTGGGACAGGGGGTAGCCTAGCGGTCTACAATGAGCAGTTCTTC.

The chain couples TRBV29-1 to TRBJ1-2; D is unclear. The length of the CDR3 is 10 residues. The germline CDR1 and CDR2 sequences are SQVTM and ANQGSEA. V was trimmed by 0 bases and J by 8 bases, leaving 4 bases between them. In DNA form, the CDR3 reads TGCAGCGTTGAAGACAGGGGCTACACCTTC. Encoded protein: CSVEDRGYTF. The variable domain in full, with the rest retrieved from reference TRBV29-1 and TRBJ1-2, is SAVISQKPSRDICQRGTSLTIQCQVDSQVTMMFWYRQQPGQSLTLIATANQGSEATYESGFVIDKFPISRPNLTFSTLTVSNMSPEDSSIYLCSVEDRGYTFGSGTRLTVV.

V and J are TRBV6-1 and TRBJ1-2, with a weak D call TRBD1 (5 bases). Trimming removed 2 bases at V and 8 bases at J, with 12 bases between. The CDR3 is made up of 13 amino acids. Germline V lookup: CDR1 MNHNS, CDR2 SASEGT. Here the CDR3 reads CASSEPGSRGYTF. DNA of the CDR3: TGTGCCAGCAGTGAACCAGGGTCCCGCGGCTACACCTTC.

This chain uses TRBV28 with TRBJ1-5; D is unresolved. Germline V gives CDR1 MDHEN, CDR2 SYDVKM. V lost 3 bases and J lost 2, with 5 bases in between. The CDR3 totals 13 residues. This CDR3 reads CASSFQGNQPQHF. In nucleotides, the CDR3 is TGTGCCAGCAGTTTTCAAGGCAATCAGCCCCAGCATTTT.

This clone was seen a few times. The CDR3 here is CASSSPENTEAFF. DNA of the CDR3: TGTGCCAGTAGTAGCCCGGAGAACACTGAAGCTTTCTTT. The chain recombines TRBV19 with TRBJ1-1; D is uncertain. CDR3 length: 13 residues. V was clipped by 4 bases and J by 1 base, with 7 bases between them. Germline V gene sequence: CDR1 LNHDA, CDR2 SQIVND (reference sequence).

J is TRBJ2-2 and V is TRBV5-1; 9 bases map to TRBD1. The ends lost 0 bases at V and 6 bases at J; junction bases unmatched: 6. Per the germline V gene, CDR1 is SGHRS and CDR2 is YFSETQ. The CDR3 is 16 residues long. The CDR3 reads CASSLEGTGIAGELFF. The CDR3 DNA sequence: TGCGCCAGCAGCTTGGAAGGGACAGGGATCGCCGGGGAGCTGTTTTTT.